Below, one TCR beta chain is given with its context. Assay used: immunoSEQ multiplex PCR; TCRdb lists only in-frame clones, some missing. This repertoire shows 150,000 to 200,000 clones, roughly 87% found once; its top ten account for about 1.9%. The data stem from a study of blood T cell repertoires in COVID-19. Trimming stripped 6 bases from V and 8 bases from J, with 19 bases between. The CDR3 is made up of 15 amino acids. The germline CDR1 and CDR2 sequences are MGHDK and SYGVNS. The sequenced material came from peripheral blood. The sequence was collected from a man aged 18 to 29 who had recovered from COVID-19. This chain uses TRBV25-1 with TRBJ1-4; tentative D call: TRBD1 (5 bases). The CDR3 coding sequence is TGTGCCAGCAGCGACTCTCAGGGACTCCACGAAAAACTGTTTTTT. It is translated as CASSDSQGLHEKLFF.